This TCR beta chain is from a study of control samples from healthy donors and cancer patients. Using immunoSEQ multiplex PCR, the repertoire was profiled, and TCRdb retains in-frame clones only, with some absent. The sample holds some 190,000 clones, about 90% seen once. Sequencing was done on a sample of blood. The sequence came from a man aged 25-45 years in good health.

This CDR3 reads CSVGERLSTEAFF. Written as DNA, the CDR3 is TGCAGCGTTGGGGAGCGGTTATCCACTGAAGCTTTCTTT. The chain employs TRBV29-1 and TRBJ1-1; D gene uncertain. Germline V gene data show CDR1 as SQVTM and CDR2 as ANQGSEA. V gave up 4 bases and J gave up 4 bases, with 13 bases separating them. There are 13 residues in the CDR3.